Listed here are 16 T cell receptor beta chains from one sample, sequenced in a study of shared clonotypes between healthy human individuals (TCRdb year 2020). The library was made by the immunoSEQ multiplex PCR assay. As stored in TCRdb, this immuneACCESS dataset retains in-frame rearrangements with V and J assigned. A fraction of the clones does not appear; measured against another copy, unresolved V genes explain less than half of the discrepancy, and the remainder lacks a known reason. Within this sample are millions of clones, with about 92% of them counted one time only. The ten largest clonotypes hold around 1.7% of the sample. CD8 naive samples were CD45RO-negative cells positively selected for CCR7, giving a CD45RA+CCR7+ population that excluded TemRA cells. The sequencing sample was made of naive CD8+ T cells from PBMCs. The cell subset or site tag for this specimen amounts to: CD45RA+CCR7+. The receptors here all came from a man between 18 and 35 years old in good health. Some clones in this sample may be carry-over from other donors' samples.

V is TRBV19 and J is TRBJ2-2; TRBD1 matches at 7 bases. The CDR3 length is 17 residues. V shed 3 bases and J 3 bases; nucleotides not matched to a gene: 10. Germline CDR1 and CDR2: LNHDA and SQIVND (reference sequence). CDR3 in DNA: TGTGCCAGTAGTATGGGCAGGGGGTTCGAGTACACCGGGGAGCTGTTTTTT. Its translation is CASSMGRGFEYTGELFF.

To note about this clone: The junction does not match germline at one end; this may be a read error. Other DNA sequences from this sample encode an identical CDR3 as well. The CDR3 here is CASSLGSGDTQYF. CDR3 bases: TGTGCCAGCAGTTTAGGGTCCGGGGATACGCAGTATTTT. This chain connects TRBV7-9 to TRBJ2-3; D ambiguous. The CDR3 totals 13 residues. Germline V gene sequence: CDR1 SEHNR, CDR2 FQNEAQ (reference sequence).

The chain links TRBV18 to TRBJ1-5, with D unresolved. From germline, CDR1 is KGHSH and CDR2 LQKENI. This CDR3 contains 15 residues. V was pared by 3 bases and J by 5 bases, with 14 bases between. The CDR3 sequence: CASSPARLPDQPQHF. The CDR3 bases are TGTGCCAGCTCACCGGCCCGACTCCCCGATCAGCCCCAGCATTTT.

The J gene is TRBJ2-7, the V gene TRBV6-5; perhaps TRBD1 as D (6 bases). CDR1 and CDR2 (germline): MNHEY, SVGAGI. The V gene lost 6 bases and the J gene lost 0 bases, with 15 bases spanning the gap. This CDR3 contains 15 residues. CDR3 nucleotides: TGTGCCAGCAGCAACCCAACAGGGTTCTCCTACGAGCAGTACTTC. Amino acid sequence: CASSNPTGFSYEQYF.

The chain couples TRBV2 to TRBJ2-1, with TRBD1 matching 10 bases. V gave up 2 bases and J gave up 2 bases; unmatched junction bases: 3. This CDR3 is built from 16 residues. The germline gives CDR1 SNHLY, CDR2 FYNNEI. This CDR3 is CASSEFGTGAYNEQFF. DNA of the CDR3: TGTGCCAGCAGTGAATTTGGGACAGGGGCCTACAATGAGCAGTTCTTC.

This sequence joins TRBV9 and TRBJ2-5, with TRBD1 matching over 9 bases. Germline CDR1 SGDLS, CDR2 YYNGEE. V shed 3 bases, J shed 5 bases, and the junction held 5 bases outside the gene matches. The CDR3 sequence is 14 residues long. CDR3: CASSGPGQGETQYF. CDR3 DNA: TGTGCCAGCAGCGGACCAGGACAGGGGGAGACCCAGTACTTC.

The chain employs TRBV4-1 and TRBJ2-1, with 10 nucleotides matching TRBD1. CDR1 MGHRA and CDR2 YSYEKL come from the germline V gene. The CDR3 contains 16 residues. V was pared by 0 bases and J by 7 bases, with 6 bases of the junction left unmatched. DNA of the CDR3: TGCGCCAGCAGCCAAGATATGACAGGGGGCTTAAATGAGCAGTTCTTC. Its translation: CASSQDMTGGLNEQFF.

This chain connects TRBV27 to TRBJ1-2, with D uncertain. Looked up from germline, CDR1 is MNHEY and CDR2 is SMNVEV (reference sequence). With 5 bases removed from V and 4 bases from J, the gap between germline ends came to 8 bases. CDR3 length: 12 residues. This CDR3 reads CASSSLGYGYTF. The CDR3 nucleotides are TGTGCCAGCAGTAGCCTGGGCTATGGCTACACCTTC.

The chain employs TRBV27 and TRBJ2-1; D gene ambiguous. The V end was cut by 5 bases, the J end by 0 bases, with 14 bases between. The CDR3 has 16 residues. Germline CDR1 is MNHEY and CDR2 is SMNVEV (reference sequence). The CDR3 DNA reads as TGTGCCAGCAGTCCCCAGCCCGTACTCTCCTACAATGAGCAGTTCTTC. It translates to CASSPQPVLSYNEQFF.

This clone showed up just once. CDR3: CASSLDSGSGKLFF. The CDR3 DNA follows: TGCGCCAGCAGCCTGGACTCTGGGTCGGGAAAGCTGTTTTTT. The chain recombines TRBV5-1 with TRBJ2-2; D possibly corresponds to TRBD2 (5 bases). Looked up from germline, CDR1 is SGHRS and CDR2 is YFSETQ. Trimming took 4 bases from V and 12 from J, leaving 19 bases between them. CDR3 length: 14 amino acids. Variable domain in full (rest from reference TRBV5-1 and TRBJ2-2): KAGVTQTPRYLIKTRGQQVTLSCSPISGHRSVSWYQQTPGQGLQFLFEYFSETQRNKGNFPGRFSGRQFSNSRSEMNVSTLELGDSALYLCASSLDSGSGKLFFGEGSRLTVL.

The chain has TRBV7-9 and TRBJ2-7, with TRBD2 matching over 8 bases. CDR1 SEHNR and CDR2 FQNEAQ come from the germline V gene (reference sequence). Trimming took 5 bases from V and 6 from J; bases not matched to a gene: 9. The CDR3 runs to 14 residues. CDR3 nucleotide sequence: TGTGCCAGCAGCCCAGTCAGCGGGAGACCCGAGCAGTACTTC. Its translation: CASSPVSGRPEQYF. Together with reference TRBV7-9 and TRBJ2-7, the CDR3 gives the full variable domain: DTGVSQNPRHKITKRGQNVTFRCDPISEHNRLYWYRQTLGQGPEFLTYFQNEAQLEKSRLLSDRFSAERPKGSFSTLEIQRTEQGDSAMYLCASSPVSGRPEQYFGPGTRLTVT.

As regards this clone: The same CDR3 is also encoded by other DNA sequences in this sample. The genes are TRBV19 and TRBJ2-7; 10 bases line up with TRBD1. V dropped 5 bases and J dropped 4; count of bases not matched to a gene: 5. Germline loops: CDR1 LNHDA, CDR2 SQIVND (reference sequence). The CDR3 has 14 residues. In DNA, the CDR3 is TGTGCCAGTAGTGCCGGGACAGGGGTTTACGAGCAGTACTTC. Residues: CASSAGTGVYEQYF. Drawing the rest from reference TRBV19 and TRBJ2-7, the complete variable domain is DGGITQSPKYLFRKEGQNVTLSCEQNLNHDAMYWYRQDPGQGLRLIYYSQIVNDFQKGDIAEGYSVSREKKESFPLTVTSAQKNPTAFYLCASSAGTGVYEQYFGPGTRLTVT.

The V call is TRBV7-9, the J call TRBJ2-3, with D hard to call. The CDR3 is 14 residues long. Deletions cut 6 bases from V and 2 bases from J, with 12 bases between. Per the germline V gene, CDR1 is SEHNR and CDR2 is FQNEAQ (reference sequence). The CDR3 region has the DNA TGTGCCAGCAGACGGGTGTCCCCCACAGATACGCAGTATTTT. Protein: CASRRVSPTDTQYF.

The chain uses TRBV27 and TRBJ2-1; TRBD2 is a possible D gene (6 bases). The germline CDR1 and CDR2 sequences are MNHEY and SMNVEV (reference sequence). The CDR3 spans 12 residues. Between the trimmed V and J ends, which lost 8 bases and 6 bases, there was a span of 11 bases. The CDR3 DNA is TGTGCCAGCCATGGAGGGCCCAATGAGCAGTTCTTC. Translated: CASHGGPNEQFF.

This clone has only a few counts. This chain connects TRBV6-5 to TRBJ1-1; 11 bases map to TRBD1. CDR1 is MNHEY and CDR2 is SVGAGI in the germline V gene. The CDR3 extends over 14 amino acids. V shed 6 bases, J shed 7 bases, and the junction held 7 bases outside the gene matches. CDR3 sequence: CASSSWTGGDEAFF. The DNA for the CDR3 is TGTGCCAGCAGCTCCTGGACAGGGGGCGATGAAGCTTTCTTT.

CDR3 in amino acids: CASSLSSEEDTQYF. DNA of the CDR3: TGTGCCAGCAGTTTAAGCTCGGAGGAGGATACGCAGTATTTT. The chain uses TRBV28 and TRBJ2-3, with D tentatively TRBD2 (5 bases). The ends were cut back, 2 bases at V and 6 bases at J, with 12 bases in the middle. CDR3 length: 14 residues. Germline V lookup: CDR1 MDHEN, CDR2 SYDVKM. Complete variable domain (other parts from reference TRBV28 and TRBJ2-3): DVKVTQSSRYLVKRTGEKVFLECVQDMDHENMFWYRQDPGLGLRLIYFSYDVKMKEKGDIPEGYSVSREKKERFSLILESASTNQTSMYLCASSLSSEEDTQYFGPGTRLTVL.